Listed here are 23 T cell receptor beta chains from one sample, sequenced in a study of response to subunit inactivated influenza vaccine. From the RT-PCR reads, TCRdb called clonotypes with MiXCR, one entry per CDR3 protein. The sample carries roughly 710,000 distinct CDR3 sequences, 11% to 15% recorded once. Sample: PBMCs from blood, taken around two weeks before vaccination. The source of these receptors is a man in his forties or fifties who received an inactivated influenza vaccine.

The table lists this clonotype with a few counts. This chain connects TRBV10-2 to TRBJ1-2; D gene uncertain. Between the trimmed V and J ends, which lost 3 bases and 5 bases, there was a span of 10 bases. CDR3 length: 13 residues. Germline CDR1 and CDR2: WSHSY and SAAADI. CDR3 in amino acids: CASSDMGAYGYTF. The CDR3 DNA is TGCGCCAGCAGTGATATGGGAGCTTATGGCTACACCTTC.

The V gene is TRBV20-1, the J gene TRBJ1-6; D not resolved. V was clipped by 6 bases and J by 9 bases, with 18 bases between them. The CDR3 runs to 14 residues. The V gene's germline CDR1 is DFQATT and CDR2 SNEGSKA (reference sequence). Written as DNA, the CDR3 is TGCAGTGCAACCAGGATCATGGACGGTTCACCCCTCCACTTT. Protein: CSATRIMDGSPLHF.

This clonotype was detected ten times or more. This sequence joins TRBV29-1 and TRBJ2-7, with 8 bases that match TRBD1. The germline V gene has CDR1 SQVTM and CDR2 ANQGSEA. The CDR3 covers 14 residues. Unmatched junction bases numbered 9, after V lost 6 bases and J lost 2 bases. The CDR3 region has the DNA TGCAGCGTCCAGTCCCGGGACAGGACCTACGAGCAGTACTTC. It is translated as CSVQSRDRTYEQYF.

This clonotype was observed at least ten times. This chain joins TRBV6-5 and TRBJ2-1, with 12 positions matching TRBD2. Looked up from germline, CDR1 is MNHEY and CDR2 is SVGAGI. V lost 2 bases to trimming and J lost 6 bases; unmatched junction nucleotides: 2. The CDR3 is 15 amino acids. CDR3 DNA: TGTGCCAGCAGTTACGGACTAGCGGGGTTCAATGAGCAGTTCTTC. It yields the protein CASSYGLAGFNEQFF.

The chain has TRBV4-3 and TRBJ1-1; the match to TRBD1 covers 8 bases. V lost 0 bases to trimming and J lost 2 bases; unmatched junction nucleotides: 8. The CDR3 length is 17 residues. Germline V gives CDR1 LGHNA, CDR2 YSLEER. This CDR3 reads CASSQDMAGGLNTEAFF. CDR3 nucleotides: TGCGCCAGCAGCCAAGATATGGCAGGGGGCTTAAACACTGAAGCTTTCTTT.

The chain recombines TRBV18 with TRBJ2-2; tentatively, D is TRBD2 (5 bases). Germline V gives CDR1 KGHSH, CDR2 LQKENI. The ends were cut back, 2 bases at V and 3 bases at J, with 7 bases in the middle. This CDR3 has 14 amino acids. The CDR3 loop is CASSPMGDTGELFF. In DNA, the CDR3 is TGTGCCAGCTCACCAATGGGAGACACCGGGGAGCTGTTTTTT.

The chain couples TRBV5-1 to TRBJ2-7, with a possible D match to TRBD2 (6 bases). The CDR3 is 16 amino acids. Germline V gene data show CDR1 as SGHRS and CDR2 as YFSETQ. V was trimmed by 0 bases and J by 2 bases, leaving 15 bases between them. CDR3 nucleotide sequence: TGCGCCAGCAGCTTGGCCGGGGCTAGCGTACCCTACGAGCAGTACTTC. Its translation is CASSLAGASVPYEQYF.

The sample holds a few counts of this clonotype. The V gene is TRBV4-3, the J gene TRBJ2-1; TRBD1 matches at 10 bases. Germline assignment: CDR1 LGHNA and CDR2 YSLEER. J gave up 9 bases and V 0 bases, and 5 bases lay outside the gene matches. This CDR3 contains 15 residues. The CDR3 protein is CASSQETGGRGEQFF. DNA for the CDR3: TGCGCCAGCAGCCAAGAGACAGGGGGCCGTGGTGAGCAGTTCTTC.

V gene TRBV13 combines with J gene TRBJ2-5, with unresolved D. Germline V gives CDR1 PRHDT, CDR2 FYEKMQ (reference sequence). The CDR3 consists of 14 residues. V dropped 5 bases and J dropped 2 bases, with 12 bases sitting between them. Here the CDR3 DNA reads TGTGCCAGCAGCCCCCGGGCCCTTCAAGAGACCCAGTACTTC. Protein sequence: CASSPRALQETQYF.

This clonotype turned up a few times. The rearrangement links TRBV10-3 to TRBJ1-1, with D uncertain. V was pared by 4 bases and J by 4 bases, with 16 bases between. The V gene's germline CDR1 is ENHRY and CDR2 SYGVKD. The CDR3 covers 15 residues. The CDR3, as DNA: TGTGCCATCAGTGTGGAGGGATCGGAGGCCACTGAAGCTTTCTTT. As protein: CAISVEGSEATEAFF.

This clonotype has more than one count but fewer than ten. The rearrangement joins TRBV20-1 to TRBJ2-3; the match to TRBD2 covers 9 bases. Germline CDR1 and CDR2: DFQATT and SNEGSKA (reference sequence). Losses at the gene ends were 0 bases for V and 1 base for J; bases not matched to a gene: 11. CDR3 length: 18 amino acids. The CDR3 region has the DNA TGCAGTGCTAGAGAATCGGGACTAGCAGGAAGGGGCACAGATACGCAGTATTTT. It encodes CSARESGLAGRGTDTQYF.

This clonotype turned up a few times. This chain uses TRBV19 with TRBJ2-7; D unclear. Germline V gene lookup returns CDR1 LNHDA and CDR2 SQIVND (reference sequence). Between the trimmed V and J ends, which lost 5 bases and 5 bases, there was a span of 13 bases. This CDR3 is built from 13 residues. The CDR3, as DNA: TGTGCCAGTAGTCGTAACCTTCAACACGAGCAGTACTTC. It codes for CASSRNLQHEQYF.

V and J are TRBV7-2 and TRBJ2-1; D perhaps matches TRBD2 (5 bases). Germline V gene data show CDR1 as SGHTA and CDR2 as FQGNSA. V lost 3 bases and J lost 7, with 10 bases in between. The CDR3 covers 13 residues. CDR3 region: CASSLRGPNEQFF. The CDR3 bases are TGTGCCAGCAGCTTGCGAGGGCCGAATGAGCAGTTCTTC.

This clonotype showed up just a few times. This chain links TRBV28 with TRBJ2-1, with 10 positions matching TRBD2. This CDR3 has 17 amino acids. Per germline, CDR1 MDHEN and CDR2 SYDVKM. The V gene end was trimmed by 0 bases and the J gene end by 0 bases; junction bases not matched to a gene: 2. CDR3 region: CASSLWASGGSYNEQFF. CDR3 nucleotide sequence: TGTGCCAGCAGTTTATGGGCTAGCGGGGGCTCCTACAATGAGCAGTTCTTC.

The chain joins TRBV20-1 to TRBJ2-3; D perhaps matches TRBD2 (5 bases). This CDR3 contains 14 residues. CDR1 is DFQATT, CDR2 SNEGSKA, per germline (reference sequence). V was cut by 2 bases and J by 9 bases, with 18 bases left in between. In nucleotides, the CDR3 is TGCAGTGCTAGATTGGGATTAGCGCAAGGAACGCAGTATTTT. Its translation is CSARLGLAQGTQYF.

The chain links TRBV29-1 to TRBJ2-2; 9 bases are a match to TRBD1. In germline, CDR1 is SQVTM, CDR2 ANQGSEA. This CDR3 comprises 17 residues. V lost 4 bases to trimming and J lost 4 bases; unmatched junction nucleotides: 13. CDR3 in DNA: TGCAGCGTTGGGTGGACAGGGGCGACCGCGGGCACCGGGGAGCTGTTTTTT. Translating it yields CSVGWTGATAGTGELFF.

This clonotype was found a few times. The rearrangement uses TRBV7-9 and TRBJ2-3; TRBD2 agrees at 8 bases. V trimming: 5 bases; J trimming: 4 bases; junction bases outside the gene matches: 14. The CDR3 sequence is 17 residues long. Per the germline V gene, CDR1 is SEHNR and CDR2 is FQNEAQ (reference sequence). As DNA, the CDR3 is TGTGCCAGCAGCCCGAAGCCGGGACTAGGACCGGCAGATACGCAGTATTTT. Residues: CASSPKPGLGPADTQYF.

This chain links TRBV12-3 or TRBV12-4 with TRBJ2-1, with 12 bases lining up with TRBD2. The CDR3 runs to 17 residues. Trimming removed 2 bases from V and 7 bases from J; junction bases left unmatched: 9. CDR3 loop: CASSLRGGTSGRNEQFF. DNA for the CDR3: TGTGCCAGCAGTTTACGGGGAGGGACTAGCGGGCGTAATGAGCAGTTCTTC.

This sequence joins TRBV20-1 and TRBJ2-7, with D tentatively TRBD1 or TRBD2 (6 bases each). The V and J ends lost 2 bases and 6 bases respectively, with 17 bases between them. CDR1 is DFQATT, CDR2 SNEGSKA, per germline (reference sequence). CDR3 length: 14 residues. The CDR3 spells CSARPGGPRGEQYF. The CDR3 DNA is TGCAGTGCTAGACCTGGGGGGCCTAGGGGCGAGCAGTACTTC.

V gene TRBV6-1 combines with J gene TRBJ1-1; the match to TRBD1 covers 8 bases. Per germline, CDR1 MNHNS and CDR2 SASEGT. There are 15 residues in the CDR3. Germline trimming cut 10 bases from V and 0 bases from J; bases unmatched to any gene: 10. CDR3 in DNA: TGTGCCACTCAGGAGACAGGGGCCCTGAACACTGAAGCTTTCTTT. This sequence encodes CATQETGALNTEAFF.

The chain recombines TRBV5-1 with TRBJ1-6; 8 nucleotides match TRBD1. CDR3 length: 14 amino acids. Germline assignment: CDR1 SGHRS and CDR2 YFSETQ. The V gene end was trimmed by 4 bases and the J gene end by 9 bases; junction bases not matched to a gene: 6. CDR3 sequence: CASSLTGVPSPLHF. In DNA, the CDR3 is TGCGCCAGCAGCCTGACAGGGGTTCCTTCACCCCTCCACTTT.

This clonotype was seen more than once but under ten times. The rearrangement uses TRBV4-2 and TRBJ2-7; 8 bases are a match to TRBD1. Unmatched junction bases numbered 8, after V lost 4 bases and J lost 0 bases. CDR3 size: 16 residues. Germline CDR1 and CDR2: LGHNA and YNFKEQ. The CDR3 nucleotides are TGTGCCAGCAGCCGTTCCTGGGACAGGAGCTCCTACGAGCAGTACTTC. Residues: CASSRSWDRSSYEQYF.

The chain is built from TRBV5-1 and TRBJ2-7; unclear D gene. The CDR3 is 14 amino acids. V was trimmed by 0 bases and J by 3 bases, leaving 10 bases between them. Germline CDR1 SGHRS, CDR2 YFSETQ. CDR3 region: CASSLGPEVYEQYF. CDR3 nucleotides: TGCGCCAGCAGCTTGGGCCCGGAAGTCTACGAGCAGTACTTC.